These T cell receptor beta chains were read from a single sample in a study of blood T cells in healthy people across ages. TCRdb reprocessed the 5' RACE reads with MiXCR, giving one entry per CDR3 protein. The sample has some 1.4 million distinct CDR3 sequences; 35% to 45% are singletons. Sequencing was done on a sample of blood. The receptors here all came from a woman under 30 in good health. Each CDR3 is given with its conserved first and last residue. Fields, in order: clone size, V gene, J gene, D gene, CDR3 length, CDR3 protein, CDR3 DNA. The D gene is left open where the match is weak. The size entry is marked missing in some rows and otherwise reads once, few, many or a size class.

size: many; V: TRBV4-1; J: TRBJ2-7; D: NA; length: 15; CDR3: CASSLRSGNRYEQYF; DNA: TGCGCCAGCAGCCTACGTAGCGGAAACAGGTACGAGCAGTACTTC
size: NA; V: TRBV5-1; J: TRBJ2-6; D: NA; length: 17; CDR3: CASSLARTGSGANVLTF; DNA: TGCGCCAGCAGCTTGGCGAGAACAGGGTCTGGGGCCAACGTCCTGACTTTC
size: few; V: TRBV3-1; J: TRBJ1-2; D: NA; length: 13; CDR3: CASSQGSLYGYTF; DNA: TGTGCCAGCAGCCAAGGGTCCCTCTATGGCTACACCTTC
size: NA; V: TRBV11-2; J: TRBJ2-3; D: NA; length: 17; CDR3: CASSLVVGEYVSDTQYF; DNA: TGTGCCAGCAGCTTAGTAGTGGGGGAGTATGTTAGCGATACGCAGTATTTT
size: few; V: TRBV4-1; J: TRBJ2-3; D: NA; length: 17; CDR3: CASSQGPSGTSTDTQYF; DNA: TGCGCCAGCAGCCAAGGACCCAGTGGGACCAGCACAGATACGCAGTATTTT
size: few; V: TRBV10-3; J: TRBJ1-1; D: NA; length: 15; CDR3: CAITNPGQRNTEAFF; DNA: TGTGCCATCACCAACCCCGGACAGAGGAACACTGAAGCTTTCTTT
size: NA; V: TRBV27; J: TRBJ2-3; D: TRBD2; length: 18; CDR3: CASSSLAEGSPSTDTQYF; DNA: TGTGCCAGCAGTTCACTAGCGGAAGGATCGCCTAGCACAGATACGCAGTATTTT
size: NA; V: TRBV9; J: TRBJ2-5; D: NA; length: 15; CDR3: CASSDSAGPGETQYF; DNA: TGTGCCAGCAGTGATTCCGCAGGGCCCGGGGAGACCCAGTACTTC
size: NA; V: TRBV20-1; J: TRBJ2-5; D: NA; length: 17; CDR3: CSARDSEAGNIVYEQYF; DNA: TGCAGTGCTAGAGATAGCGAGGCGGGAAATATTGTCTATGAGCAGTACTTC
size: NA; V: TRBV29-1; J: TRBJ1-1; D: NA; length: 13; CDR3: CSAPEGEGTEAFF; DNA: TGCAGCGCTCCGGAGGGGGAGGGGACTGAAGCTTTCTTT
size: NA; V: TRBV20-1; J: TRBJ2-4; D: NA; length: 12; CDR3: CSAGPGYEEQYF; DNA: TGCAGTGCTGGCCCAGGGTACGAGGAGCAGTACTTC
size: NA; V: TRBV7-9; J: TRBJ2-2; D: NA; length: 17; CDR3: CASSLGEIGANTGELFF; DNA: TGTGCCAGCAGCTTAGGGGAGATTGGAGCGAACACCGGGGAGCTGTTTTTT
size: few; V: TRBV4-1; J: TRBJ2-1; D: TRBD1; length: 16; CDR3: CASSRPGTAEYNEQFF; DNA: TGCGCCAGCAGCCGCCCCGGGACAGCAGAATACAATGAGCAGTTCTTC
size: NA; V: TRBV5-8; J: TRBJ1-6; D: NA; length: 14; CDR3: CASSPGAHNSPLHF; DNA: TGTGCCAGCAGCCCCGGAGCCCATAATTCACCCCTCCACTTT
size: NA; V: TRBV10-3; J: TRBJ2-1; D: NA; length: 16; CDR3: CAISASASLLDNEQFF; DNA: TGTGCCATCAGTGCTTCGGCTAGCCTACTTGACAATGAGCAGTTCTTC
size: NA; V: TRBV4-1; J: TRBJ2-7; D: NA; length: 16; CDR3: CASSQEAQGFRNEQYF; DNA: TGCGCCAGCAGCCAAGAAGCACAGGGATTCAGGAACGAGCAGTACTTC
size: NA; V: TRBV6-1; J: TRBJ2-6; D: NA; length: 17; CDR3: CASMVTGLSSGANVLTF; DNA: TGTGCCAGCATGGTGACAGGTCTGAGCTCTGGGGCCAACGTCCTGACTTTC
size: NA; V: TRBV4-1; J: TRBJ2-4; D: TRBD2; length: 19; CDR3: CASSQDPAGGTTAKNIQYF; DNA: TGCGCCAGCAGCCAAGATCCAGCGGGGGGGACCACTGCCAAAAACATTCAGTACTTC
size: NA; V: TRBV11-2; J: TRBJ1-1; D: NA; length: 16; CDR3: CASSFNGVGMNTEAFF; DNA: TGCGCCAGCAGCTTTAACGGGGTGGGCATGAACACTGAAGCTTTCTTT
size: NA; V: TRBV20-1; J: TRBJ2-6; D: TRBD1; length: 16; CDR3: CSATVGQASGANVLTF; DNA: TGCAGTGCTACCGTTGGACAGGCCTCTGGGGCCAACGTCCTGACTTTC
size: many; V: TRBV7-2; J: TRBJ2-3; D: NA; length: 17; CDR3: CASSLGSGGPSTDTQYF; DNA: TGTGCCAGCAGCTTGGGCTCGGGGGGCCCCAGCACAGATACGCAGTATTTT
size: NA; V: TRBV20-1; J: TRBJ2-7; D: NA; length: 15; CDR3: CSAVSLGGLPYEQYF; DNA: TGCAGTGCTGTCAGCCTCGGGGGGCTGCCCTACGAGCAGTACTTC
size: NA; V: TRBV7-8; J: TRBJ1-1; D: NA; length: 12; CDR3: CASSLVFGEAFF; DNA: TGTGCCAGCAGCTTAGTTTTCGGGGAAGCTTTCTTT
size: NA; V: TRBV3-1; J: TRBJ2-5; D: TRBD1; length: 16; CDR3: CASSQDGTGVRETQYF; DNA: TGTGCCAGCAGCCAAGACGGAACAGGGGTTAGAGAGACCCAGTACTTC
size: NA; V: TRBV6-1; J: TRBJ2-5; D: TRBD2; length: 15; CDR3: CASSETAGGHETQYF; DNA: TGTGCCAGCAGTGAAACGGCGGGGGGGCACGAGACCCAGTACTTC
size: NA; V: TRBV27; J: TRBJ2-3; D: TRBD1; length: 14; CDR3: CAGQRDRRPDTQYF; DNA: TGTGCCGGCCAGAGGGACAGGCGCCCAGATACGCAGTATTTT
size: few; V: TRBV20-1; J: TRBJ2-3; D: TRBD2; length: 15; CDR3: CSAWTSGGATDTQYF; DNA: TGCAGTGCTTGGACTAGCGGGGGGGCCACAGATACGCAGTATTTT